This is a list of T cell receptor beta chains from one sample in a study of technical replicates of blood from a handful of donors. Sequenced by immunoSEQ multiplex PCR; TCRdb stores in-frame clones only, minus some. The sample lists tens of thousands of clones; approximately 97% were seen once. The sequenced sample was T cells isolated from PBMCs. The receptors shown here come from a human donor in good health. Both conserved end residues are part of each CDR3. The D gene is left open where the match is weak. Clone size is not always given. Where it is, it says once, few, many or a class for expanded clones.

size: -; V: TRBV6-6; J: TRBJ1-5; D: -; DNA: TGTGCCAGCAGTTACGGGGGGGCCGGGCAGCCCCAGCATTTT; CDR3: CASSYGGAGQPQHF
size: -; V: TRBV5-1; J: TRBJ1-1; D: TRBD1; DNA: TGCGCCAGCAGCCCCCCCCCAGGGGGCCCCACTGAAGCTTTCTTT; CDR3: CASSPPPGGPTEAFF
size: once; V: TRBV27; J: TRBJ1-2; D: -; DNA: TGTGCCAGCAGTTGGCAGACGGGCTATGGCTACACCTTC; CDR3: CASSWQTGYGYTF
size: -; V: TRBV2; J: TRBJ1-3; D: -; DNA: TGTGCCAGCGGGGCACCGGGAAACACCATATATTTT; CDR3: CASGAPGNTIYF
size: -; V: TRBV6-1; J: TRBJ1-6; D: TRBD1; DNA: TGTGCCAGCAGTGAATACAGGGGTGGAGATTCACCCCTCCACTTT; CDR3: CASSEYRGGDSPLHF
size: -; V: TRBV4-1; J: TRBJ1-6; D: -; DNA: TGCGCCAGCAGCCAAGAGCGGCCTTTTAATTCACCCCTCCACTTT; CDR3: CASSQERPFNSPLHF
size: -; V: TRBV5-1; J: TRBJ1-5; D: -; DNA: TGCGCCAGCAGCTGGGCGGGGGCCATCAATCAGCCCCAGCATTTT; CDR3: CASSWAGAINQPQHF
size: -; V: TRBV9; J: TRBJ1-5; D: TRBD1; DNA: TGTGCCAGCAGCGCAGGACAGGGCTTTCAGCCCCAGCATTTT; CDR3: CASSAGQGFQPQHF
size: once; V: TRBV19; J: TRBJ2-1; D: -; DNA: TGTGCCAGTAGTATAGCGCTAGCCCTAGGGAATGAGCAGTTCTTC; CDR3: CASSIALALGNEQFF
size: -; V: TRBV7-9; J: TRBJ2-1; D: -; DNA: TGTGCCAGCAGCTTAGTAGATTACAATGAGCAGTTCTTC; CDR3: CASSLVDYNEQFF
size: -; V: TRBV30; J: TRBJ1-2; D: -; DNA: TGTGCCTGGAGTCCAATTGACAGTAACTATGGCTACACCTTC; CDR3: CAWSPIDSNYGYTF
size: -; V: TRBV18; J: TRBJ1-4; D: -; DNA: TGTGCCAGCTCACCGGGGGCGGGCGAAAAACTGTTTTTT; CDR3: CASSPGAGEKLFF
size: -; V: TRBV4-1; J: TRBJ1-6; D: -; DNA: TGCGCCAGCAGCCAAACTTTACTTCAGGGGAATTCACCCCTCCACTTT; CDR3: CASSQTLLQGNSPLHF
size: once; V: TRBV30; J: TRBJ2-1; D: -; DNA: TGTGCCTGGATTACGGGGAAATTGCAGTTCTTC; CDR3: CAWITGKLQFF
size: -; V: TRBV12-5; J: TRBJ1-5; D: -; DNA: TGTGCTAGTGCCGAGTTCAGGGATCAGCCCCAGCATTTT; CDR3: CASAEFRDQPQHF
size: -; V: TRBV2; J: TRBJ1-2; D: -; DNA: TGTGCCAGCCTTTCCTTGACAGGAACTAACTATGGCTACACCTTC; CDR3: CASLSLTGTNYGYTF
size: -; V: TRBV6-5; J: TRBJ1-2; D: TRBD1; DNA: TGTGCCAGCAGCCCGGGACAGGGCCGATCCTATGGCTACACCTTC; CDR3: CASSPGQGRSYGYTF
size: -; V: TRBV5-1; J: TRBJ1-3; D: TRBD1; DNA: TGCGCCAGCAGCGGAGGACAGGCTGGAAACACCATATATTTT; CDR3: CASSGGQAGNTIYF
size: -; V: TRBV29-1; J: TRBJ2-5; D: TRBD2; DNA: TGCAGCGTTTATGGACTAGCGGGAGAAATTTCGGAGACCCAGTACTTC; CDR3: CSVYGLAGEISETQYF
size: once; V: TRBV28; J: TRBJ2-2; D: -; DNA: TGTGCCAGCCACAGGGATGACACCGGGGAGCTGTTTTTT; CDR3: CASHRDDTGELFF
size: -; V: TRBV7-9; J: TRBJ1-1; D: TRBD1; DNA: TGTGCCAGCAGCATCCGACAGGGCCTCGGGGACACTGAAGCTTTCTTT; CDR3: CASSIRQGLGDTEAFF
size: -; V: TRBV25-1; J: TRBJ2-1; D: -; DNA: TGTGCCAGCAGTGGGGACTCTGTGACCAGGCGGCAGTTCTTC; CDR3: CASSGDSVTRRQFF
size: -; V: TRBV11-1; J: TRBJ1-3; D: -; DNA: TGTGCCAGCAGCTTAGCGCTTCAGGGATCTGGAAACACCATATATTTT; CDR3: CASSLALQGSGNTIYF
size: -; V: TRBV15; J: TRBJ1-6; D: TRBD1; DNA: TGTGCCACCAGGGGTCGACAGGGATTAGGATCACCCCTCCACTTT; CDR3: CATRGRQGLGSPLHF
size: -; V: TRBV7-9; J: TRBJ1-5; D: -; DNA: TGTGCCAGCAGCCACACGGGTTTTAAGCGAGGCAATCAGCCCCAGCATTTT; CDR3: CASSHTGFKRGNQPQHF
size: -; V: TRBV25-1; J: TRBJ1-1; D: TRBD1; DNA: TGTGCCAGCAGTGAATCCTCACAGGGGCCACTGAACACTGAAGCTTTCTTT; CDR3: CASSESSQGPLNTEAFF
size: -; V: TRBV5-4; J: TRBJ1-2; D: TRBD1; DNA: TGTGCCAGCAGCCCGACAGGGACGATACCTAACTATGGCTACACCTTC; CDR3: CASSPTGTIPNYGYTF
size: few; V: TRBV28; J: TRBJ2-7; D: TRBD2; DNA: TGTGCCAGCCGGTTAGCGGGACCCTACGAGCAGTACTTC; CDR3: CASRLAGPYEQYF
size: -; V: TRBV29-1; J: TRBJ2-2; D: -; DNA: TGCAGCGTTGAGCGCGGGGGCAAGGTGTTTTTT; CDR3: CSVERGGKVFF
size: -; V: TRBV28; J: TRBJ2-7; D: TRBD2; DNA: TGTGCCAGCAGTTGGGGAGCGGGGACCTCCTACGAGCAGTACTTC; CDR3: CASSWGAGTSYEQYF
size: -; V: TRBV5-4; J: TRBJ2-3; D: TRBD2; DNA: TGTGCCACCAAGGGCCCAGTACCAGCGGGAGACACAGATACGCAGTATTTT; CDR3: CATKGPVPAGDTDTQYF
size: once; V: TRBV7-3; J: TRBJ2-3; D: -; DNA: TGTGCCAGCGCCACTTCGGGACTCGCCGACCCTAGCACAGATACGCAGTATTTT; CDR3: CASATSGLADPSTDTQYF
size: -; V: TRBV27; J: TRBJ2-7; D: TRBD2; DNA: TGTGCCAGCAGCCTATCCCCGAGGACTAGCGGGGGTTACGAGCAGTACTTC; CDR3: CASSLSPRTSGGYEQYF
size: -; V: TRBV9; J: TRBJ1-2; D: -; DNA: TGTGCCAGCAGCGTACAGGGTGAAGGCTACACCTTC; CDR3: CASSVQGEGYTF
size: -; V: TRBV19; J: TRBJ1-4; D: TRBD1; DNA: TGTGCCAGTAAGGGACAGTTTGCAACTAATGAAAAACTGTTTTTT; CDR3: CASKGQFATNEKLFF
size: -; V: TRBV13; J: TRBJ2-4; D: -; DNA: TGTGCCAGCAGCTTAGGCCTCCCCTATTATCTAGAGAACATTCAGTACTTC; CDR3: CASSLGLPYYLENIQYF
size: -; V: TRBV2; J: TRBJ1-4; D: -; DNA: TGTGCCAGCGCTAGGCAGGGGTCCAATGAAAAACTGTTTTTT; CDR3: CASARQGSNEKLFF
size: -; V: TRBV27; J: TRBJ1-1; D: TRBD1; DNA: TGTGCCAGCAGCCCGGACAGGGGGAGCAACACTGAAGCTTTCTTT; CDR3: CASSPDRGSNTEAFF
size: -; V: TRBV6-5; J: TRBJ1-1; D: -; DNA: TGTGCCAGCAGGCGACCCAGGGACACTGAAGCTTTCTTT; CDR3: CASRRPRDTEAFF
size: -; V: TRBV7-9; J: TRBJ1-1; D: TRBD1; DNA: TGTGCCAGCAGCATGACAGGGGACACTGAAGCTTTCTTT; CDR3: CASSMTGDTEAFF
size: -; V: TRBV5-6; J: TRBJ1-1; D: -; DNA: TGTGCCAGCAGCTTGCGGGGGGCGAACACTGAAGCTTTCTTT; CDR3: CASSLRGANTEAFF
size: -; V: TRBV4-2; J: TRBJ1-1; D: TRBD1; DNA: TGTGCCAGCAGCCCCCTGGAGGGACAGGGAAGAAGGGGAACTGAAGCTTTCTTT; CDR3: CASSPLEGQGRRGTEAFF
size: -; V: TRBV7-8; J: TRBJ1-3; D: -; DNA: TGTGCCAGCAGCTTCAAAGGAAACACCATATATTTT; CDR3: CASSFKGNTIYF
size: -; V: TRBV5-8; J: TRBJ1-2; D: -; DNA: TGTGCCAGCAGCCTCGGGGGGAATGGCTACACCTTC; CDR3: CASSLGGNGYTF
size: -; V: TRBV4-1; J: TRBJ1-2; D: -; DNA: TGCGCCAGCAGCAATTTGGCCCGGGACTATGGCTACACCTTC; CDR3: CASSNLARDYGYTF
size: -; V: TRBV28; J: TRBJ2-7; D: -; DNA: TGTGCCAGCAGGCATTCGCTGTTCGGACAGACCTACGAGCAGTACTTC; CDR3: CASRHSLFGQTYEQYF
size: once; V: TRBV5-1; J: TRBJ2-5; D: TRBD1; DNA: TGCGCCAGCAGCCCCGGACAGGTCCAAGAGACCCAGTACTTC; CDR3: CASSPGQVQETQYF
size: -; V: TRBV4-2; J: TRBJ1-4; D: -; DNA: TGTGCCAGCAGCCAAGACCAGGGAACTAATGAAAAACTGTTTTTT; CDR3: CASSQDQGTNEKLFF
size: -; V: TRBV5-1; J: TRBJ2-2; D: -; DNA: TGCGCCAGCAGCCCTCTAGCGAGCGACACCGGGGAGCTGTTTTTT; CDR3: CASSPLASDTGELFF
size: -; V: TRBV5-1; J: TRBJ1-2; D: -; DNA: TGCGCCAGCAGCTCATTGGGGGGGACGGATGGCTACACCTTC; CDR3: CASSSLGGTDGYTF
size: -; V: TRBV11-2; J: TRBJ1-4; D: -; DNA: TGTGCCAGCAGCTTAGATCTAGATGAAAAACTGTTTTTT; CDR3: CASSLDLDEKLFF
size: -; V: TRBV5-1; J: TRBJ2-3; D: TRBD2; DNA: TGCGCCAGCAGCCCTCTGATAGCGGGGGGGGCAGATACGCAGTATTTT; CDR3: CASSPLIAGGADTQYF
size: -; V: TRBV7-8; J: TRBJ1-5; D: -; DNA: TGTGCCAGCAGCCCCAGGGGTATTTCGGGCAATCAGCCCCAGCATTTT; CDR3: CASSPRGISGNQPQHF
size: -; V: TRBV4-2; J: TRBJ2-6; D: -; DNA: TGTGCCAGCAGCCCCTTGGGCAGGGCTGGGGCCAACGTCCTGACTTTC; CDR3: CASSPLGRAGANVLTF
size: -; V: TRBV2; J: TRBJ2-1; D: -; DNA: TGTGCCAGCAGTCTTCAGGGCAATGAGCAGTTCTTC; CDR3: CASSLQGNEQFF